Each of the 11 T cell receptor beta chains below was sequenced from the same sample in a study of CD8 T cells in Susac syndrome. Random hexamers were used to reverse transcribe the RNA input (roughly 0.5 to 1 ug). TCRdb ran MiXCR on the immunoSEQ multiplex PCR reads and lists one entry per CDR3 protein. The sample yields approximately 83,000 distinct CDR3 sequences, 94% seen once. Sequenced input: CD8+ T cells from PBMCs. All receptors come from a human donor with Susac syndrome.

The table lists this clonotype with a few counts. This chain joins TRBV11-3 and TRBJ2-3, with D possibly being TRBD2 (7 bases). The germline gives CDR1 SGHNT, CDR2 YENEEA. The CDR3 has 15 residues. Trimming took off 5 bases at V and 2 bases at J, with 14 bases between the two ends. CDR3: CASSPVGGATDTQYF. The CDR3 bases are TGTGCCAGCAGCCCCGTGGGGGGGGCCACAGATACGCAGTATTTT.

This sequence joins TRBV12-3 or TRBV12-4 and TRBJ1-1; D perhaps matches TRBD1 (5 bases). The CDR3 has 11 residues. V was trimmed by 3 bases and J by 6 bases, leaving 5 bases between them. CDR3 bases: TGTGCCAGCAGTTTGGGACCTGAAGCTTTCTTT. Amino acid sequence: CASSLGPEAFF.

The chain has TRBV29-1 and TRBJ1-1; 8 bases agree with TRBD1. CDR1 SQVTM and CDR2 ANQGSEA come from the germline V gene. The CDR3 length is 12 residues. V lost 6 bases and J lost 11; bases outside the gene matches: 11. CDR3 bases: TGCAGCGTACGGACAGGGCTTGGATATGCTTTCTTT. This translates into CSVRTGLGYAFF.

This sequence joins TRBV29-1 and TRBJ2-7; the D gene is possibly TRBD2 (6 bases). The CDR3 consists of 16 residues. V was trimmed by 1 base and J by 2 bases, leaving 18 bases between them. Germline CDR1 is SQVTM and CDR2 is ANQGSEA. The CDR3 region has the DNA TGCAGCGTTGAAGTAGGGGCTACGGGGGAGACCTACGAGCAGTACTTC. Its translation is CSVEVGATGETYEQYF.

This chain uses TRBV12-3 or TRBV12-4 with TRBJ1-2; D ambiguous. The length of the CDR3 is 14 residues. Trimming took off 3 bases at V and 7 bases at J, with 15 bases between the two ends. The chain's CDR3 is CASSFPLLSRGYTF. CDR3 DNA: TGTGCCAGCAGTTTTCCCCTCTTATCCCGTGGCTACACCTTC.

This clonotype was seen just once. The V gene is TRBV12-3 or TRBV12-4, the J gene TRBJ2-3; 8 bases match TRBD2. CDR3 size: 14 residues. With V trimmed by 6 bases and J by 2 bases, 4 bases remained unmatched. The CDR3 sequence: CASRLLADTDTQYF. CDR3 DNA: TGTGCCAGCAGACTACTAGCGGACACAGATACGCAGTATTTT.

The chain employs TRBV7-3 and TRBJ1-2, with 7 bases matching TRBD1. The CDR3 is 13 amino acids. Germline V gene data show CDR1 as SGHTA and CDR2 as FQGTGA. Germline trimming cut 5 bases from V and 7 bases from J; bases unmatched to any gene: 7. This CDR3 reads CASSPAGGGGYTF. The CDR3 DNA follows: TGTGCCAGCAGCCCCGCAGGGGGAGGTGGCTACACCTTC.

This rearrangement joins TRBV7-8 to TRBJ1-2; D gene uncertain. V shed 5 bases and J shed 9 bases, with 13 bases lying between them. The CDR3 runs to 12 residues. Germline V gene lookup returns CDR1 SGHVS and CDR2 FQNEAQ. The CDR3 loop reads CASSPLLRSYTF. The DNA for the CDR3 is TGTGCCAGCAGCCCGCTCCTGCGGAGCTACACCTTC.

In this sample, this clonotype turned up a few times. This chain joins TRBV4-2 and TRBJ1-2; D is undetermined. This CDR3 is 14 amino acids long. Germline assignment: CDR1 LGHNA and CDR2 YNFKEQ. V was trimmed by 1 base and J by 8 bases, leaving 14 bases between them. The CDR3 coding sequence is TGTGCCAGCAGCCAAGTCACAGAGACGGGGGGCTACACCTTC. This encodes CASSQVTETGGYTF.

The chain couples TRBV28 to TRBJ2-7, with D uncertain. Germline V gives CDR1 MDHEN, CDR2 SYDVKM. The CDR3 runs to 9 residues. V was clipped by 4 bases and J by 7 bases, with 2 bases between them. CDR3 coding DNA: TGTGCCAGCAGTTCGGAGCAGTACTTC. Translation gives CASSSEQYF.

The chain is built from TRBV10-3 and TRBJ1-2; D is perhaps TRBD1 (5 bases). Germline CDR1 is ENHRY and CDR2 is SYGVKD. V was shortened by 3 bases and J by 0 bases, with 11 bases between the two germline ends. CDR3 length equals 15 residues. CDR3 amino acids: CAISDLDIANYGYTF. The CDR3 region has the DNA TGTGCCATCAGTGATCTGGACATCGCTAACTATGGCTACACCTTC.